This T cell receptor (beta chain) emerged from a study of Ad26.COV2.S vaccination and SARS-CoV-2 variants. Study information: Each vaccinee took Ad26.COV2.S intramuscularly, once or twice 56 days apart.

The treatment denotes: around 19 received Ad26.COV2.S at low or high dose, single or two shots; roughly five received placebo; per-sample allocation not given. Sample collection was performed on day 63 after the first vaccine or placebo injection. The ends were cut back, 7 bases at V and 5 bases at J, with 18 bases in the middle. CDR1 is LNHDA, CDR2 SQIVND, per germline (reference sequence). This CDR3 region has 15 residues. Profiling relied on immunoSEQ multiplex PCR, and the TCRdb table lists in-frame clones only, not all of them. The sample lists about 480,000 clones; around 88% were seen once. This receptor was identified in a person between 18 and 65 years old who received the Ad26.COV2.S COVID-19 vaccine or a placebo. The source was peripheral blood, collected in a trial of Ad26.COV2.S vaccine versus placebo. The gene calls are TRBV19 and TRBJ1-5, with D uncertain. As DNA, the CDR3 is TGTGCCAGTACCCGTCTTAAGGGTTTCGATCAGCCCCAGCATTTT. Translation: CASTRLKGFDQPQHF.